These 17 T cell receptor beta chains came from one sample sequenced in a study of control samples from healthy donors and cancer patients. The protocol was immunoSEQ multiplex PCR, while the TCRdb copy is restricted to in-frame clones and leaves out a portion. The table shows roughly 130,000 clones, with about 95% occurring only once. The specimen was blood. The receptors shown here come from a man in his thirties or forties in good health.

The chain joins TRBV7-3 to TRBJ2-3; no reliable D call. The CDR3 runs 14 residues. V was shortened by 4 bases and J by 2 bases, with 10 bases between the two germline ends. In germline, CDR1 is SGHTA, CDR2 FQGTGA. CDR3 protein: CASSYMEPTDTQYF. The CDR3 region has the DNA TGTGCCAGCAGCTACATGGAGCCCACAGATACGCAGTATTTT. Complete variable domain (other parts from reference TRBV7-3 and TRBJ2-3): GAGVSQTPSNKVTEKGKYVELRCDPISGHTALYWYRQSLGQGPEFLIYFQGTGAADDSGLPNDRFFAVRPEGSVSTLKIQRTERGDSAVYLCASSYMEPTDTQYFGPGTRLTVL.

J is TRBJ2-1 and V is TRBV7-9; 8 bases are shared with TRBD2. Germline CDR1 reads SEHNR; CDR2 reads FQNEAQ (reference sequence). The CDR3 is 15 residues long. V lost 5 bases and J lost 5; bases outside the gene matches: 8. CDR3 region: CASSVRGGRDNEQFF. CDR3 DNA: TGTGCCAGCAGCGTACGGGGGGGCCGAGACAATGAGCAGTTCTTC.

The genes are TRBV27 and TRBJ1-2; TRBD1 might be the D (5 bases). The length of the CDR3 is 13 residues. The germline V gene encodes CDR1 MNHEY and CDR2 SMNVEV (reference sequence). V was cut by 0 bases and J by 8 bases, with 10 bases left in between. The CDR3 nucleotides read TGTGCCAGCAGTTTATCAGGGAGGGGAGGCTACACCTTC. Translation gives CASSLSGRGGYTF.

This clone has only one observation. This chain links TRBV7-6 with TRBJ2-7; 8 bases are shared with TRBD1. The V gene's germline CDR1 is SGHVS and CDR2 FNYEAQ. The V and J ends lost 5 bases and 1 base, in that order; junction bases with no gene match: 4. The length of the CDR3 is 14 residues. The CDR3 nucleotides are TGTGCCAGCAGCCCTACAGGGGGGTCCTACGAGCAGTACTTC. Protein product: CASSPTGGSYEQYF. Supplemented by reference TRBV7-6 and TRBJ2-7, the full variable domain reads GAGVSQSPRYKVTKRGQDVALRCDPISGHVSLYWYRQALGQGPEFLTYFNYEAQQDKSGLPNDRFSAERPEGSISTLTIQRTEQRDSAMYRCASSPTGGSYEQYFGPGTRLTVT.

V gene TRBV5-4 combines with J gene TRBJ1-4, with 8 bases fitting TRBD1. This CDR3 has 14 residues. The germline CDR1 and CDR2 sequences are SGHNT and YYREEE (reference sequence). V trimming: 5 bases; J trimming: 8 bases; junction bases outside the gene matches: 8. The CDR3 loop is CASSPDRVSEKLFF. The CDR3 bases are TGTGCCAGCAGTCCGGACAGGGTATCGGAAAAACTGTTTTTT.

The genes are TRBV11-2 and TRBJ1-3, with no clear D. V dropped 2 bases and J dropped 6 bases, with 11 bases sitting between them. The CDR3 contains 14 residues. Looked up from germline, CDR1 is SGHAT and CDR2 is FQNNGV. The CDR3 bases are TGTGCCAGCAGCTTACTGGCCCTGGCAAACACCATATATTTT. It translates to CASSLLALANTIYF. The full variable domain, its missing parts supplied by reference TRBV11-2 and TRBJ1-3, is EAGVAQSPRYKIIEKRQSVAFWCNPISGHATLYWYQQILGQGPKLLIQFQNNGVVDDSQLPKDRFSAERLKGVDSTLKIQPAKLEDSAVYLCASSLLALANTIYFGEGSWLTVV.

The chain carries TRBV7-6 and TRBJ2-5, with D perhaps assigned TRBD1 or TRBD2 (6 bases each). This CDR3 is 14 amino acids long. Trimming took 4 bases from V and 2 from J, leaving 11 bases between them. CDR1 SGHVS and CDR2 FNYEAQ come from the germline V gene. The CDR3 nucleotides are TGTGCCAGCAGCTCTGGAGGGGGTCAAGAGACCCAGTACTTC. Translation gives CASSSGGGQETQYF.

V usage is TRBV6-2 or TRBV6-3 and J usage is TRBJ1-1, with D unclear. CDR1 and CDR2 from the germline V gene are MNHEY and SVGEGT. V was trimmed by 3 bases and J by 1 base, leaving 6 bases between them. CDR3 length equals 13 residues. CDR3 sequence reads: CASSYGKNTEAFF. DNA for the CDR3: TGTGCCAGCAGTTATGGTAAGAACACTGAAGCTTTCTTT.

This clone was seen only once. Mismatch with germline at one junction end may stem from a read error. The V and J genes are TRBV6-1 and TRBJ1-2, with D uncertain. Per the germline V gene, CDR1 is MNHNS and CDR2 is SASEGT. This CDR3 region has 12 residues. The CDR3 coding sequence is TGTGCCAGCAGAGAAGACATCTATGGCTACACCTTC. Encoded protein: CASREDIYGYTF.

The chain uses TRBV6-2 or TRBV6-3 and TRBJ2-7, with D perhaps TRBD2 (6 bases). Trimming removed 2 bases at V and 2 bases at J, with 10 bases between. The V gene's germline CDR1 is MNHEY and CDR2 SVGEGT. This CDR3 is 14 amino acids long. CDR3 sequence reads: CASSYGGSAYEQYF. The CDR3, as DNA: TGTGCCAGCAGTTACGGGGGGTCGGCCTACGAGCAGTACTTC.

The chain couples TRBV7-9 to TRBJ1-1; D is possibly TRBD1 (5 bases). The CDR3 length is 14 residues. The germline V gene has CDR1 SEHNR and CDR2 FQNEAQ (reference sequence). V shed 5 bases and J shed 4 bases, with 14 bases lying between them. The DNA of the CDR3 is TGTGCCAGCAGCCAGCGGGGGGGGGTCACTGAAGCTTTCTTT. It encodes CASSQRGGVTEAFF.

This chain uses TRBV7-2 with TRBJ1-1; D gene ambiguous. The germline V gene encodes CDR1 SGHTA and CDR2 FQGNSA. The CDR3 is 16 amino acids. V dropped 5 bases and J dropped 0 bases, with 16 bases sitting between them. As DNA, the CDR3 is TGTGCCAGCAGCCCCCATGGGCGAGGCATGAACACTGAAGCTTTCTTT. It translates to CASSPHGRGMNTEAFF.

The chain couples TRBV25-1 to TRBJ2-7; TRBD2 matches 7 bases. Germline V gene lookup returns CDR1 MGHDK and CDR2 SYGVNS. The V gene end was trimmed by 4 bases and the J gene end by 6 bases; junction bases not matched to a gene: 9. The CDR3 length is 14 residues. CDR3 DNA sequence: TGTGCCAGCAGTGTCTACAGGACGGGGGGCGAGCAGTACTTC. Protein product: CASSVYRTGGEQYF.

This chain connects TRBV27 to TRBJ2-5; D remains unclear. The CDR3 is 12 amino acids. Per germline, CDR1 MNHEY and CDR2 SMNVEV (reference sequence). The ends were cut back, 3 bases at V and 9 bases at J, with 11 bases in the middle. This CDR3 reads CASSLAGGAQYF. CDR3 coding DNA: TGTGCCAGCAGTTTGGCCGGTGGGGCCCAGTACTTC.

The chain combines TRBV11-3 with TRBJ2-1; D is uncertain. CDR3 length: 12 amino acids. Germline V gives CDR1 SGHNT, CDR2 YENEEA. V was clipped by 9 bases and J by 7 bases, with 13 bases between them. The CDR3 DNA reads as TGTGCCAGTTCAGACGGTTTAAATGAGCAGTTCTTC. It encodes CASSDGLNEQFF. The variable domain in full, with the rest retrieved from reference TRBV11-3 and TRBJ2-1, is EAGVVQSPRYKIIEKKQPVAFWCNPISGHNTLYWYLQNLGQGPELLIRYENEEAVDDSQLPKDRFSAERLKGVDSTLKIQPAELGDSAVYLCASSDGLNEQFFGPGTRLTVL.

Here the CDR3 reads CASSFQGENQPQHF. CDR3 nucleotides: TGTGCCAGCAGTTTCCAGGGGGAGAATCAGCCCCAGCATTTT. This sequence joins TRBV27 and TRBJ1-5, with TRBD1 matching 7 bases. V was clipped by 3 bases and J by 4 bases; unmatched bases: 3. The CDR3 has 14 amino acids. From germline, CDR1 is MNHEY and CDR2 SMNVEV (reference sequence).

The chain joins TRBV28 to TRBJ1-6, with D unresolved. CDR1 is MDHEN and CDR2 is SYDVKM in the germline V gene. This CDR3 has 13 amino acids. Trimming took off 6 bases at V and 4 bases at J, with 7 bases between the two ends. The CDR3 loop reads CASSPGYNSPLHF. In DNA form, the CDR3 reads TGTGCCAGCAGCCCGGGTTATAATTCACCCCTCCACTTT.